The 28 T cell receptor beta chains below come from one sample, sequenced in a study of CD8 T cells in Susac syndrome. The RNA, about 0.45 to 1 ug, was put through reverse transcription using random hexamers. TCRdb itself ran the immunoSEQ multiplex PCR reads through MiXCR, one entry per CDR3 protein. The sample has 180,000 or so distinct CDR3 sequences, less than 95% seen once. The specimen sequenced was CD4+ T cells from PBMCs. The receptors originated from a human donor in good health.

J is TRBJ2-7 and V is TRBV5-4; D gene unclear. V was trimmed by 4 bases and J by 2 bases, leaving 10 bases between them. The CDR3 length is 13 residues. CDR1 and CDR2 (germline): SGHNT, YYREEE (reference sequence). CDR3 sequence (DNA): TGTGCCAGCAGCGGAAGGAACACCTACGAGCAGTACTTC. Translation: CASSGRNTYEQYF.

This chain joins TRBV4-3 and TRBJ2-1; weak D call: TRBD2 (5 bases). CDR1 LGHNA and CDR2 YSLEER come from the germline V gene. The V and J ends lost 2 bases and 9 bases respectively, with 23 bases between them. The CDR3 runs to 17 residues. The CDR3 DNA reads as TGCGCCAGCAGCCAACTACCAGGACTTGCCCTTATTGGTGAGCAGTTCTTC. Encoded protein: CASSQLPGLALIGEQFF.

The rearrangement uses TRBV9 and TRBJ2-6; 7 nucleotides match TRBD2. Per the germline V gene, CDR1 is SGDLS and CDR2 is YYNGEE. The CDR3 covers 18 residues. The ends lost 0 bases at V and 0 bases at J; junction bases unmatched: 6. CDR3 coding DNA: TGTGCCAGCAGCGTAGGACTAGCCGTTAACTCTGGGGCCAACGTCCTGACTTTC. It is translated as CASSVGLAVNSGANVLTF. Using reference TRBV9 and TRBJ2-6 for the parts outside the CDR3, the full variable domain is DSGVTQTPKHLITATGQRVTLRCSPRSGDLSVYWYQQSLDQGLQFLIQYYNGEERAKGNILERFSAQQFPDLHSELNLSSLELGDSALYFCASSVGLAVNSGANVLTFGAGSRLTVL.

The CDR3 spells CAWSSGRAREQFF. For the CDR3, the DNA is TGTGCCTGGAGTAGCGGGAGGGCCCGTGAGCAGTTCTTC. V gene TRBV30 combines with J gene TRBJ2-1, with 10 bases lining up with TRBD2. V lost 2 bases to trimming and J lost 9 bases; unmatched junction nucleotides: 4. The CDR3 loop spans 13 amino acids. The germline gives CDR1 GTSNPN, CDR2 SVGIG (reference sequence).

The J gene is TRBJ1-2, the V gene TRBV27, with D possibly matching TRBD1 (6 bases). CDR3 length equals 14 residues. CDR1 and CDR2 from the germline V gene are MNHEY and SMNVEV (reference sequence). The V end lost 8 bases, the J end lost 2 bases, and 15 bases lay between the germline ends. The CDR3 sequence: CASSGHLPNYGYTF. CDR3 sequence (DNA): TGTGCCAGCTCGGGACATTTACCGAACTATGGCTACACCTTC.

The chain carries TRBV2 and TRBJ1-5, with 7 bases fitting TRBD1. The CDR3 is 13 residues long. Germline V gives CDR1 SNHLY, CDR2 FYNNEI. CDR3 residues: CAARQGEDQPQHF. The CDR3 DNA reads TGTGCAGCCCGACAGGGTGAAGATCAGCCCCAGCATTTT.

The V call is TRBV20-1, the J call TRBJ2-7; the D is unclear. Trimming took 7 bases from V and 2 from J, leaving 21 bases between them. CDR3 length: 15 residues. Germline V gene lookup returns CDR1 DFQATT and CDR2 SNEGSKA (reference sequence). This chain's CDR3 is CSVYPGVPNPYEQYF. CDR3 DNA: TGCAGTGTTTACCCTGGGGTGCCGAATCCCTACGAGCAGTACTTC.

The CDR3 DNA sequence: TGCAGCGCCACCGGGACAGGGGGGTACGAGCAGTACTTC. As protein: CSATGTGGYEQYF. The rearrangement uses TRBV29-1 and TRBJ2-7, with 11 bases that match TRBD1. V gave up 7 bases and J gave up 4 bases; unmatched junction bases: 6. CDR3 size: 13 residues. CDR1 and CDR2 from the germline V gene are SQVTM and ANQGSEA.

In DNA form, the CDR3 reads TGTGCCAGCAGCCAAGACATTCCCCAGGCGGGTACGCAGTATTTT. Translated, it gives CASSQDIPQAGTQYF. The chain links TRBV3-1 to TRBJ2-3, with a weak D call TRBD2 (5 bases). CDR3 length: 15 amino acids. V lost 0 bases and J lost 8, with 15 bases in between. Germline-derived CDR1 and CDR2 are LGHDT and YNNKEL (reference sequence).

V and J are TRBV9 and TRBJ2-1; 7 bases map to TRBD2. This CDR3 is built from 16 residues. J was trimmed by 9 bases and V by 0 bases; bases with no gene match: 12. Germline CDR1 and CDR2: SGDLS and YYNGEE. The CDR3 sequence: CASSVEGSTQRGEQFF. Here the CDR3 DNA reads TGTGCCAGCAGCGTAGAAGGATCGACCCAGCGGGGTGAGCAGTTCTTC.

This chain joins TRBV12-3 or TRBV12-4 and TRBJ2-2, with no clear D. CDR3 size: 14 residues. V was shortened by 6 bases and J by 1 base, with 9 bases between the two germline ends. In DNA form, the CDR3 reads TGTGCCAGCAGCCTGGCTCTGAACACCGGGGAGCTGTTTTTT. Amino acid sequence: CASSLALNTGELFF.

The rearrangement links TRBV29-1 to TRBJ2-4, with 7 nucleotides matching TRBD2. Looked up from germline, CDR1 is SQVTM and CDR2 is ANQGSEA. With 6 bases clipped from V and 6 bases from J, the junction kept 8 bases outside the gene matches. CDR3 length equals 13 residues. The CDR3 here is CSVSGTNTNIQYF. The CDR3 DNA reads as TGCAGCGTATCCGGGACTAACACAAACATTCAGTACTTC.

The rearrangement uses TRBV7-3 and TRBJ2-3, with no clear D. The ends were cut back, 5 bases at V and 1 base at J, with 10 bases in the middle. CDR1 and CDR2 (germline): SGHTA, FQGTGA. The length of the CDR3 is 14 residues. Here the CDR3 DNA reads TGTGCCAGCAGCGCTAAGCAGGGCACAGATACGCAGTATTTT. As protein: CASSAKQGTDTQYF.

This clonotype was recorded only once. The gene calls are TRBV20-1 and TRBJ2-7; TRBD1 matches 10 bases. With 5 bases clipped from V and 4 bases from J, the junction kept 2 bases outside the gene matches. This CDR3 is 12 amino acids long. Germline CDR1 and CDR2: DFQATT and SNEGSKA (reference sequence). The CDR3 protein is CSAQDRGYEQYF. CDR3 nucleotides: TGCAGTGCTCAGGACAGGGGGTACGAGCAGTACTTC.

The chain couples TRBV6-5 to TRBJ2-2, with TRBD1 identical over 7 bases. V was clipped by 6 bases and J by 3 bases; unmatched bases: 4. The CDR3 length is 14 residues. Germline CDR1 MNHEY, CDR2 SVGAGI. The CDR3: CASRNRGHTGELFF. The CDR3 DNA sequence: TGTGCCAGCAGAAACAGGGGTCACACCGGGGAGCTGTTTTTT.

This rearrangement joins TRBV20-1 to TRBJ2-2; D is possibly TRBD1 or TRBD2 (6 bases each). Trimming removed 6 bases from V and 4 bases from J, with 18 bases in between. Per germline, CDR1 DFQATT and CDR2 SNEGSKA (reference sequence). The length of the CDR3 is 15 residues. CDR3 amino acids: CSAPRGELTTGELFF. As DNA, the CDR3 is TGCAGTGCCCCTAGGGGGGAATTGACCACCGGGGAGCTGTTTTTT.

The count of this clonotype is one. The CDR3 DNA reads as TGCAGTGCTAGAGATTCCCAAGCGGGAGGGAAAGATACGCAGTATTTT. This gives the protein CSARDSQAGGKDTQYF. The gene calls are TRBV20-1 and TRBJ2-3; TRBD2 aligns across 10 bases. The junction had 8 bases not matched to a gene; V was cut back by 0 bases and J by 5 bases. The CDR3 length is 16 residues. CDR1 is DFQATT, CDR2 SNEGSKA, per germline (reference sequence).

This clonotype was detected only once. J is TRBJ1-5 and V is TRBV20-1, with D unresolved. The V gene lost 3 bases and the J gene lost 0 bases, with 9 bases spanning the gap. The CDR3 runs 14 residues. CDR1 and CDR2 (germline): DFQATT, SNEGSKA (reference sequence). CDR3 bases: TGCAGTGCTAGGGGTGGGATTAGCAATCAGCCCCAGCATTTT. Translating gives CSARGGISNQPQHF.

CDR3 amino acids: CAWAHPNYGYTF. CDR3 sequence (DNA): TGTGCCTGGGCCCATCCTAACTATGGCTACACCTTC. The chain couples TRBV30 to TRBJ1-2; D call uncertain. V lost 5 bases to trimming and J lost 0 bases, with 7 bases between them. Germline loops: CDR1 GTSNPN, CDR2 SVGIG (reference sequence). This CDR3 has 12 amino acids.

The CDR3 DNA reads as TGTGCCAGCAGCTTAGCGATGACCCCGGGACTAGCGGAAGAGACCCAGTACTTC. Protein product: CASSLAMTPGLAEETQYF. The chain recombines TRBV7-8 with TRBJ2-5, with TRBD2 identical over 11 bases. V gave up 0 bases and J gave up 3 bases; unmatched junction bases: 9. CDR3 length: 18 residues. In germline, CDR1 is SGHVS, CDR2 FQNEAQ.

This clonotype was recorded a few times. This chain links TRBV15 with TRBJ2-3; D is unresolved. Germline loops: CDR1 LNHNV, CDR2 YYDKDF (reference sequence). CDR3 length: 12 residues. V lost 3 bases and J lost 2, with 3 bases in between. The CDR3 nucleotides read TGTGCCACCAGCAGGGACACAGATACGCAGTATTTT. Its protein is CATSRDTDTQYF.

This clonotype has just one count. This rearrangement joins TRBV5-1 to TRBJ1-1; D is unclear. This CDR3 has 15 amino acids. The V gene lost 4 bases and the J gene lost 4 bases, with 17 bases spanning the gap. From germline, CDR1 is SGHRS and CDR2 YFSETQ. CDR3 in DNA: TGCGCCAGCAGCCCGCCGGAGAAGGGTGGCACTGAAGCTTTCTTT. This gives the protein CASSPPEKGGTEAFF.

V and J are TRBV7-9 and TRBJ2-1; D is tentatively TRBD1 or TRBD2 (6 bases each). Germline loops: CDR1 SEHNR, CDR2 FQNEAQ (reference sequence). Trimming took off 2 bases at V and 4 bases at J, with 12 bases between the two ends. The CDR3 contains 15 residues. The CDR3 spells CASSLSGAGYNEQFF. CDR3 coding DNA: TGTGCCAGCAGCTTATCAGGGGCGGGGTACAATGAGCAGTTCTTC.

The V and J genes are TRBV7-9 and TRBJ2-7; 11 nucleotides match TRBD2. V shed 5 bases, J shed 0 bases, and the junction held 3 bases outside the gene matches. Germline CDR1 and CDR2: SEHNR and FQNEAQ (reference sequence). The CDR3 extends over 15 amino acids. Written as DNA, the CDR3 is TGTGCCAGCAGCCTTCTAGCGGGAGGCTCCTACGAGCAGTACTTC. Translation: CASSLLAGGSYEQYF.

This rearrangement joins TRBV20-1 to TRBJ2-7; 10 nucleotides agree with TRBD2. V was clipped by 0 bases and J by 4 bases; unmatched bases: 9. Germline V lookup: CDR1 DFQATT, CDR2 SNEGSKA (reference sequence). CDR3 length equals 16 residues. The chain's CDR3 is CSARDPAGGLGYEQYF. Written as DNA, the CDR3 is TGCAGTGCTAGAGATCCAGCGGGAGGGCTTGGTTACGAGCAGTACTTC.

The CDR3 DNA sequence: TGTGCCAGCAGTTTCGGAGATCGAAACACCATATATTTT. Its protein product is CASSFGDRNTIYF. V usage is TRBV28 and J usage is TRBJ1-3; D not resolved. Germline V gene data show CDR1 as MDHEN and CDR2 as SYDVKM. This CDR3 has 13 amino acids. With 3 bases removed from V and 5 bases from J, the gap between germline ends came to 8 bases. The full variable domain, rest sourced from reference TRBV28 and TRBJ1-3, is DVKVTQSSRYLVKRTGEKVFLECVQDMDHENMFWYRQDPGLGLRLIYFSYDVKMKEKGDIPEGYSVSREKKERFSLILESASTNQTSMYLCASSFGDRNTIYFGEGSWLTVV.

This rearrangement joins TRBV11-2 to TRBJ2-5, with D uncertain. Germline-derived CDR1 and CDR2 are SGHAT and FQNNGV. This CDR3 comprises 15 residues. Trimming pared 0 bases from V and 6 bases from J, leaving 14 bases between. Written as DNA, the CDR3 is TGTGCCAGCAGCTTAGATCTCCAGGCTGGGAAGACCCAGTACTTC. Protein sequence: CASSLDLQAGKTQYF.

The chain has TRBV28 and TRBJ2-7, with D unresolved. The CDR3 totals 12 residues. Deletions cut 3 bases from V and 4 bases from J, with 7 bases between. The germline gives CDR1 MDHEN, CDR2 SYDVKM. The CDR3 sequence: CASSLEKYEQYF. CDR3 DNA sequence: TGTGCCAGCAGTTTGGAGAAGTACGAGCAGTACTTC.